The sequence of this T cell receptor beta chain was determined in a study of CD8+ T cells in alopecia areata. Study findings and constraints: Within the top 100, expanded CD8+ clones significantly decreased with tofacitinib, as did scalp clonality. Scalp sample sequencing also detects resident alphabeta T cells of normal skin. With tofacitinib ongoing, many expanded lesional clones persisted in both scalp and blood.

Indicated treatment: oral pan-JAK inhibitor, 5-10 mg twice daily. Trimming stripped 1 base from V and 2 bases from J, with 12 bases between. Germline V gives CDR1 MGHDK, CDR2 SYGVNS. The CDR3 extends over 15 amino acids. Following extraction, RNA underwent reverse transcription to cDNA, which served as the sequencing template. The repertoire was sequenced with immunoSEQ multiplex PCR; TCRdb's copy has only in-frame clones and lacks some. Of roughly 200,000 clones listed, more than 30% were seen once; the top ten hold around 0.48%. For this clone: Antigen specificity is unknown.

This clonotype originated in a human donor with alopecia areata. J is TRBJ2-7 and V is TRBV25-1; no definite D call. The source material was CD4+ T cells sorted from blood, sampled around week 31, from a patient treated with tofacitinib. The CDR3 DNA is TGTGCCAGCAGTGAATCCCTGGCAGCTGCCTACGAGCAGTACTTC. Translating gives CASSESLAAAYEQYF.